This entry features one T cell receptor beta chain sequence. This entry is derived from a study of blood T cell repertoires in COVID-19. Germline trimming cut 6 bases from V and 7 bases from J; bases unmatched to any gene: 6. Germline V CDR1 and CDR2: ENHRY, SYGVKD. This CDR3 contains 13 residues. Clones were read by immunoSEQ multiplex PCR, and TCRdb kept only the in-frame ones, dropping some. In the table there are about 160,000 clones, 75% to 90% of which are singletons. Participants spanned ages about 18 to 90 years and resided in over 20 US areas. Cohort assignment relied on participant-reported clinical history.

V is TRBV10-3 and J is TRBJ1-5; 7 nucleotides align to TRBD1. This sequence originates from a woman aged 60 to 75 who had recovered from COVID-19. The source material was PBMCs or T cells enriched from blood (not recorded which). In nucleotides, the CDR3 is TGTGCCATCAGCCCAGGGGGTAAACAGCCCCAGCATTTT. It specifies CAISPGGKQPQHF.